This T cell receptor (beta chain) comes out of a study of neurological immune-mediated disorders. This sample's time point: longitudinal time-point 2. Trimming cost V 4 bases and J 4 bases; bases outside gene matches: 7. Germline values: CDR1 WSHSY, CDR2 SAAADI. The CDR3 is made up of 17 amino acids. In its sample, this clonotype was seen many times. A single record per CDR3 protein comes from TCRdb applying MiXCR to the 5' RACE reads. The table lists some 60,000 distinct CDR3 sequences, about 8.9% of them singletons. The TCR sequence derives from a man in his thirties or forties in good health. The sequenced sample was PBMCs. The J gene is TRBJ2-1, the V gene TRBV10-2; 13 bases are shared with TRBD2. The CDR3 sequence is CASSAPGTSGTYNEQFF. The DNA for the CDR3 is TGCGCCAGCAGTGCCCCAGGGACTAGCGGGACGTACAATGAGCAGTTCTTC.